The 16 T cell receptor beta chains in this list originate from one sample, sequenced in a study of blood T cell repertoires in COVID-19. Produced via immunoSEQ multiplex PCR; TCRdb's table is partial and in-frame only. Among over 200,000 clones listed, around 80% were seen once. Sequencing was carried out using PBMCs or T cells enriched from blood (not recorded which). The receptors were gathered from a man aged 55 to 70 who had recovered from COVID-19.

A remark on this clone: In the same sample, other DNA sequences code for this CDR3. V and J are TRBV5-1 and TRBJ2-1, with 10 positions matching TRBD1. V shed 4 bases, J shed 6 bases, and the junction held 4 bases outside the gene matches. Looked up from germline, CDR1 is SGHRS and CDR2 is YFSETQ. This CDR3 is built from 14 residues. DNA of the CDR3: TGCGCCAGCAGCCGGGACAGGGGACTCAATGAGCAGTTCTTC. This gives the protein CASSRDRGLNEQFF.

This clone was seen just once. The rearrangement uses TRBV24-1 and TRBJ2-1, with 10 bases aligning to TRBD1. Trimming cost V 9 bases and J 8 bases; bases outside gene matches: 9. Looked up from germline, CDR1 is KGHDR and CDR2 is SFDVKD. The CDR3 has 14 residues. As DNA, the CDR3 is TGTGCCACCGGATGGACAGGGGGGACGGATGAGCAGTTCTTC. Translating gives CATGWTGGTDEQFF.

The rearrangement links TRBV4-3 to TRBJ1-1; D may be TRBD1 (5 bases). Germline V CDR1 and CDR2: LGHNA, YSLEER. The CDR3 runs to 14 residues. Trimming cost V 4 bases and J 5 bases, with 14 bases left between them. The CDR3 spells CASSRVRGWTEAFF. Written as DNA, the CDR3 is TGCGCCAGCAGCCGAGTAAGGGGTTGGACTGAAGCTTTCTTT.

The sample holds one count of this clone. The CDR3: CASSSQGGAATQYF. CDR3 coding DNA: TGTGCCAGCAGCTCCCAAGGGGGGGCGGCGACCCAGTACTTC. The chain has TRBV11-3 and TRBJ2-5; weak D call: TRBD2 (7 bases). There are 14 residues in the CDR3. Trimming removed 4 bases at V and 7 bases at J, with 16 bases between. Germline V gene data show CDR1 as SGHNT and CDR2 as YENEEA.

The chain links TRBV5-1 to TRBJ1-6; 8 bases agree with TRBD1. Germline V gene sequence: CDR1 SGHRS, CDR2 YFSETQ. With V trimmed by 0 bases and J by 2 bases, 4 bases remained unmatched. The CDR3 is 17 amino acids. CDR3 sequence: CASSLGGQVAYNSPLHF. The CDR3 bases are TGCGCCAGCAGCTTGGGGGGACAGGTTGCCTATAATTCACCCCTCCACTTT.

This sequence joins TRBV5-6 and TRBJ1-1; D remains ambiguous. The ends were cut back, 2 bases at V and 3 bases at J, with 11 bases in the middle. This CDR3 has 14 amino acids. Per the germline V gene, CDR1 is SGHDT and CDR2 is YYEEEE. The CDR3 here is CASSLLGPDTEAFF. Written as DNA, the CDR3 is TGTGCCAGCAGCTTACTAGGGCCTGACACTGAAGCTTTCTTT.

This clone was observed a few times. This chain joins TRBV7-9 and TRBJ1-6; TRBD1 aligns across 7 bases. There are 15 residues in the CDR3. V lost 5 bases to trimming and J lost 9 bases; unmatched junction nucleotides: 10. Per germline, CDR1 SEHNR and CDR2 FQNEAQ (reference sequence). The CDR3 spells CASSPGGTWGSPLHF. The CDR3 DNA is TGTGCCAGCAGCCCAGGGGGGACTTGGGGTTCACCCCTCCACTTT.

V is TRBV19 and J is TRBJ2-1; no clear D. The V gene lost 5 bases and the J gene lost 7 bases, with 9 bases spanning the gap. From germline, CDR1 is LNHDA and CDR2 SQIVND (reference sequence). The CDR3 runs 12 residues. The CDR3 loop is CASSSSRNEQFF. The CDR3 bases are TGTGCCAGTAGTTCCTCGAGAAATGAGCAGTTCTTC.

The J gene is TRBJ1-2, the V gene TRBV9, with TRBD1 matching over 10 bases. Germline V gene lookup returns CDR1 SGDLS and CDR2 YYNGEE. V lost 6 bases and J lost 2; bases outside the gene matches: 4. This CDR3 contains 14 residues. CDR3 protein: CASTPGQGNYGYTF. Written as DNA, the CDR3 is TGTGCCAGCACCCCGGGACAGGGGAACTATGGCTACACCTTC. Filled out from reference TRBV9 and TRBJ1-2, the complete variable domain reads DSGVTQTPKHLITATGQRVTLRCSPRSGDLSVYWYQQSLDQGLQFLIQYYNGEERAKGNILERFSAQQFPDLHSELNLSSLELGDSALYFCASTPGQGNYGYTFGSGTRLTVV.

The genes are TRBV18 and TRBJ2-4; D is unclear. CDR1 is KGHSH and CDR2 is LQKENI in the germline V gene. V lost 2 bases and J lost 3, with 5 bases in between. The CDR3 has 13 residues. The chain's CDR3 is CASSPASKNIQYF. For the CDR3, the DNA is TGTGCCAGCTCACCAGCCAGCAAAAACATTCAGTACTTC.

The chain recombines TRBV14 with TRBJ1-1, with D hard to call. CDR1 is SGHDN, CDR2 FVKESK, per germline. The germline V and J ends were trimmed by 3 bases and 0 bases, with 23 bases remaining between them. This CDR3 contains 19 residues. CDR3 coding DNA: TGTGCCAGCAGCCATTCTCGAGGGAAGACCCACAACATGAACACTGAAGCTTTCTTT. Amino acids: CASSHSRGKTHNMNTEAFF. The full variable domain, in which reference TRBV14 and TRBJ1-1 provide the parts outside the CDR3, is EAGVTQFPSHSVIEKGQTVTLRCDPISGHDNLYWYRRVMGKEIKFLLHFVKESKQDESGMPNNRFLAERTGGTYSTLKVQPAELEDSGVYFCASSHSRGKTHNMNTEAFFGQGTRLTVV.

The CDR3 protein is CASSKAPQLYTIYF. The CDR3 bases are TGTGCCAGCAGCAAAGCCCCACAGTTATACACCATATATTTT. The chain carries TRBV3-1 (or the pseudogene TRBV3-2) and TRBJ1-3, with D hard to call. The CDR3 runs to 14 residues. The germline V gene has CDR1 LGHDT and CDR2 YNNKEL (reference sequence). V was shortened by 5 bases and J by 8 bases, with 16 bases between the two germline ends.

The chain employs TRBV6-5 and TRBJ1-2; TRBD1 is a possible D gene (5 bases). V lost 7 bases, J lost 6 bases, and 9 bases lay in between. There are 11 residues in the CDR3. The germline gives CDR1 MNHEY, CDR2 SVGAGI. The CDR3 here is CASKGGDGYTF. CDR3 DNA sequence: TGTGCCAGCAAGGGAGGGGATGGCTACACCTTC.

This chain links TRBV6-2 or TRBV6-3 with TRBJ1-3; TRBD1 agrees at 7 bases. Trimming at V came to 5 bases and at J to 1 base, leaving 5 bases not matched to a gene. CDR3 length equals 15 residues. Germline V gene data show CDR1 as MNHEY and CDR2 as SVGEGT. The CDR3 coding sequence is TGTGCCAGCAGTGACGACAGGGCGTCTGGAAACACCATATATTTT. It translates to CASSDDRASGNTIYF.

The V gene is TRBV15, the J gene TRBJ1-3, with a weak D call TRBD1 (5 bases). The V gene's germline CDR1 is LNHNV and CDR2 YYDKDF (reference sequence). The CDR3 runs to 15 residues. Deletions cut 4 bases from V and 2 bases from J, with 12 bases between. CDR3 sequence (DNA): TGTGCCACCAGCAACTTAGTAGGGGCTGGAAACACCATATATTTT. Its protein product is CATSNLVGAGNTIYF.

In DNA, the CDR3 is TGTGCCAGCAGCTCCCTTAGCGGGAGCTCCTACGAGCAGTACTTC. Its translation: CASSSLSGSSYEQYF. V gene TRBV7-8 combines with J gene TRBJ2-7; 9 nucleotides agree with TRBD2. CDR3 length: 15 residues. Trimming at V came to 4 bases and at J to 0 bases, leaving 4 bases not matched to a gene. Per germline, CDR1 SGHVS and CDR2 FQNEAQ.